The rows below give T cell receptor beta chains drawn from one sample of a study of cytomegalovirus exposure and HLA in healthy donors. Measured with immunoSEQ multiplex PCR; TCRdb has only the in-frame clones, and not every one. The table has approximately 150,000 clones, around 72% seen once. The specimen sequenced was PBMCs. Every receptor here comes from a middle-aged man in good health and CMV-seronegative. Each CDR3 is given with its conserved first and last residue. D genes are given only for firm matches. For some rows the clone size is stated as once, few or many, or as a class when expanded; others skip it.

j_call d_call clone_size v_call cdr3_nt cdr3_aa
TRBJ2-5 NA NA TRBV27 TGTGCCAGCAGCCCCACAGGCAGGGTTGTCATAAAAGAGACCCAGTACTTC CASSPTGRVVIKETQYF
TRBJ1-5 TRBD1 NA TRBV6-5 TGTGCCAGCAGTAAGGACAGGGGTGTCAATCAGCCCCAGCATTTT CASSKDRGVNQPQHF
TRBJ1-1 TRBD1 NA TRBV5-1 TGCGCCAGCAGTTGGGACAGGACAGGCGCTGAAGCTTTCTTT CASSWDRTGAEAFF
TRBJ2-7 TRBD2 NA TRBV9 TGTGCCAGCAGCGTGTCCGGGGGGAGCGGAAACGAGCAGTACTTC CASSVSGGSGNEQYF
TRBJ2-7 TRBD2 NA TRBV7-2 TGTGCCAGCAGCTTAGGAGCGGGACTAGCGGGGGCCCAGCAGTACTTC CASSLGAGLAGAQQYF
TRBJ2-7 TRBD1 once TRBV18 TGTGCCAGCTCATTGGTCCGGGACAGCTCCTACGAGCAGTACTTC CASSLVRDSSYEQYF
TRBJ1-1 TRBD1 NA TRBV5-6 TGTGCCAGCAGCTCTTACCCCGGGACAGTAAACACTGAAGCTTTCTTT CASSSYPGTVNTEAFF
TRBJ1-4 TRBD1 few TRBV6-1 TGTGCCAGCAGTGAAAGGGTGGGACAGGGGGCTGAAAAACTGTTTTTT CASSERVGQGAEKLFF
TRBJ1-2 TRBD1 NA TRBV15 TGTGCCACCAGCAGAGATCGTAACAGGGGCTATGGCTACACCTTC CATSRDRNRGYGYTF
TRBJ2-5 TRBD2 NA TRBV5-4 TGTGCCAGCAGCTTGGTAGTAGCGGGATACGATGTGGGGGAGACCCAGTACTTC CASSLVVAGYDVGETQYF
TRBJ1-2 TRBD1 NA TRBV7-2 TGTGCCAGCAGCTTACTACAGGGGGCAGGGGGCTACACCTTC CASSLLQGAGGYTF
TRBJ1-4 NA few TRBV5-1 TGCGCCAGCAGCTCCCGGGGTGCAACTAATGAAAAACTGTTTTTT CASSSRGATNEKLFF
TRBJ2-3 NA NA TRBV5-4 TGTGCCAGCAGCTGGGTACGGGGAGATACGCAGTATTTT CASSWVRGDTQYF
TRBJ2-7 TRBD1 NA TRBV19 TGTGCCAGTAGCCTAAACAGGGGAAGCTCCTACGAGCAGTACTTC CASSLNRGSSYEQYF
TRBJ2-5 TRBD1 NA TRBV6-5 TGTGCCAGCAGAGACGGGACAGGGGAATTGGAGACCCAGTACTTC CASRDGTGELETQYF
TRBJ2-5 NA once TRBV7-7 TGTGCCAGCAGCAGGGAGCGGGACCAAGAGACCCAGTACTTC CASSRERDQETQYF
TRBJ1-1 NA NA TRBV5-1 TGCGCCAGCAGCTTGATGCCAGGGAACACTGAAGCTTTCTTT CASSLMPGNTEAFF
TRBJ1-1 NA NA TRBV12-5 TGTGCTAGTGGTTACCGGCGGGTCGGCACTGAAGCTTTCTTT CASGYRRVGTEAFF
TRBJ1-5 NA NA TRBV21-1 TGTGCCAGCACCAACCGGGAGAGGGTACAGCCCCAGCATTTT CASTNRERVQPQHF
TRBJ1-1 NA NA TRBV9 TGTGCCAGCAGCGTAGATGGGGGCAAGTACACTGAAGCTTTCTTT CASSVDGGKYTEAFF
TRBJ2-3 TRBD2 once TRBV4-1 TGCGCCAGCAGCCAAGGTGCGGGGGGAACAGATACGCAGTATTTT CASSQGAGGTDTQYF
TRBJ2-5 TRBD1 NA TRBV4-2 TGTGCCAGCAGCCAAGGGTCAGGGGGAGAGACCCAGTACTTC CASSQGSGGETQYF
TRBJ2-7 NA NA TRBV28 TGTGCCAGCAGTTCGCTTTGGGACACCTCCTACGAGCAGTACTTC CASSSLWDTSYEQYF
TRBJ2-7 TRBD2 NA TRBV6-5 TGTGCCAGCAGTTACTCGACTAGCGGGGGGGCCGAGCAGTACTTC CASSYSTSGGAEQYF
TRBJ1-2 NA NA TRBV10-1 TGCGCCAGCAACATTATTTCCAGCCAGGATGGCTACACCTTC CASNIISSQDGYTF
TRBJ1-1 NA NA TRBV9 TGTGCCAGCAGCGCCCTTACAGAGAACACTGAAGCTTTCTTT CASSALTENTEAFF
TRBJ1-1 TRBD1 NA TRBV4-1 TGCGCCAGCAGCCACGGGGACAGGGGGCTCACGGGTGAAGCTTTCTTT CASSHGDRGLTGEAFF
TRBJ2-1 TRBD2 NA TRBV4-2 TGTGCCAGCAGCCAAGATGGCGGGACTAGCGGGGGGGACGAGCAGTTCTTC CASSQDGGTSGGDEQFF
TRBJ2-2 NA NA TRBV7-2 TGTGCCAGCAGCGGGAGGTGGGCCGGGGAGCTGTTTTTT CASSGRWAGELFF
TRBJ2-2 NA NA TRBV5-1 TGCGCCAGCAGCTTGGCCGCGGGGCTGAACACCGGGGAGCTGTTTTTT CASSLAAGLNTGELFF
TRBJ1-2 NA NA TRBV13 TGTGCCAGCAGTCCCTCAGAGGGCCCTCACTATGGCTACCCCTTC CASSPSEGPHYGYPF
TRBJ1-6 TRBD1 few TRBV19 TGTGCCAGTAGTCTAATCCGGACAGGGGGCGATTCACCCCTCAACTTT CASSLIRTGGDSPLNF
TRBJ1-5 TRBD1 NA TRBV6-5 TGTGCCAGCAGTTCCAACAGGGGGAACGGCAATCAGCCCCAGCATTTT CASSSNRGNGNQPQHF
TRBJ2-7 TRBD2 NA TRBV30 TGTGCCTGGAGTGTATCAAGCGGGAGCTGGTACGAGCAGTACTTC CAWSVSSGSWYEQYF
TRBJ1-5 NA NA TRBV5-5 TGTGCCAGCAGCTTTACTGGGGCCCAGCCCCAGCATTTT CASSFTGAQPQHF
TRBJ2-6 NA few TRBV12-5 TGTGCTAGTGGTGTATCGCCCCGCTTTGTGTTGGTTGGGCCTGGGGCCAACGTCCTGACTTTC CASGVSPRFVLVGPGANVLTF
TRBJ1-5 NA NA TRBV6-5 TGTGCCAGCAGTTCCCCAGATCAGCCCCAGCATTTT CASSSPDQPQHF
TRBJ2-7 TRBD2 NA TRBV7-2 TGTGCCAGCAGCCCCAGGACTAGCGGGACCTACGAGCAGTACTTC CASSPRTSGTYEQYF
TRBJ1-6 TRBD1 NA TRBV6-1 TGTGCCAGCAGTGAAGCGAGAGCCAGGGGGGATTCACCCCTCCACTTT CASSEARARGDSPLHF
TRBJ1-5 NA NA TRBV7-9 TGTGCCAGCAGTCGGGGGGGAGTTGGGCCCCAGCATTTT CASSRGGVGPQHF
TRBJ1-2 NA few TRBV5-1 TGCGCCAGCAGCTTGGCCTCGGGGGGTGACTATGGCTACACCTTC CASSLASGGDYGYTF
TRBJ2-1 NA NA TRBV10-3 TGTGCCATCAGGGTAGCGGCTAACAATGAGCAGTTCTTC CAIRVAANNEQFF
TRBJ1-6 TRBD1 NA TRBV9 TGTGCCAGCAGCGTAGCTGGACAGGGTAATTCACCCCTCCACTTT CASSVAGQGNSPLHF
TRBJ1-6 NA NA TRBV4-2 TGTGCCAGCAGCCAAGGGGAGGGTATCGGGTCACCCCTCCACTTT CASSQGEGIGSPLHF
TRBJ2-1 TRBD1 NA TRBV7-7 TGTGCCAGCAGCCCCTCTACGGGACAGGCGTACAATGAGCAGTTCTTC CASSPSTGQAYNEQFF
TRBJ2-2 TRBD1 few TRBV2 TGTGCCACGCGGACAGGGCTCGCCGGGGAGCTGTTTTTT CATRTGLAGELFF
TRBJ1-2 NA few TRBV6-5 TGTGCCAGCACCCTACGGGGGGGCTATGGCTACACCTTC CASTLRGGYGYTF
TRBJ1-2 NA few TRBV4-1 TGCGCCAGCAGCCAACCCGGAAGGGGCGGTGGCTACACCTTC CASSQPGRGGGYTF
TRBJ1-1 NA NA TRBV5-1 TGCGCCAGCAGCTACACACGGGGGTGTGAAGCTTTCTTT CASSYTRGCEAFF
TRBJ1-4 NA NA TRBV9 TGTGCCAGCAGCGGGAGTTCGCGAGGGATATTTGAAAAACTGTTTTTT CASSGSSRGIFEKLFF